This is a list of T cell receptor beta chains from one sample in a study of CD8 T cells in ankylosing spondylitis. A single record per CDR3 protein comes from TCRdb applying MiXCR to the 5' RACE reads. The table lists under 150,000 distinct CDR3 sequences, 17% of them singletons. Sequencing used blood, either unsorted or a sorted T cell fraction (not recorded which). Receptors originate from a male donor with ankylosing spondylitis. The CDR3 runs from the conserved cysteine through the conserved F or W. A D gene is named only where the DNA matches it firmly. Clone sizes are given selectively: once, few, many, or a class where the clone is expanded.

cdr3_aa: CASSSDAGTDTQYF
cdr3_nt: TGTGCCAGCAGCTCGGACGCGGGCACAGATACGCAGTATTTT
v_call: TRBV7-3
j_call: TRBJ2-3
d_call: .
clone_size: few

cdr3_aa: CASGTGGSYEQYF
cdr3_nt: TGCGCCAGCGGTACAGGGGGGTCCTACGAGCAGTACTTC
v_call: TRBV10-2
j_call: TRBJ2-7
d_call: TRBD1
clone_size: few

cdr3_aa: CASSEGGEQFF
cdr3_nt: TGCGCCAGCAGCGAGGGTGGTGAGCAGTTCTTC
v_call: TRBV5-1
j_call: TRBJ2-1
d_call: .
clone_size: .

cdr3_aa: CASSPQGFLTQYF
cdr3_nt: TGTGCCAGCAGTCCACAGGGGTTTCTGACCCAGTACTTC
v_call: TRBV12-3/TRBV12-4
j_call: TRBJ2-5
d_call: TRBD1
clone_size: .

cdr3_aa: CSVEVGRNQPQHF
cdr3_nt: TGCAGCGTTGAAGTGGGACGCAATCAGCCCCAGCATTTT
v_call: TRBV29-1
j_call: TRBJ1-5
d_call: .
clone_size: few

cdr3_aa: CASSEGSGQGSENIQYF
cdr3_nt: TGTGCCAGCAGTGAAGGGTCCGGACAGGGGTCGGAAAACATTCAGTACTTC
v_call: TRBV25-1
j_call: TRBJ2-4
d_call: TRBD1
clone_size: few

cdr3_aa: CASSQDRGGYEQYF
cdr3_nt: TGTGCCAGCAGTCAGGACAGGGGGGGGTACGAGCAGTACTTC
v_call: TRBV12-3/TRBV12-4
j_call: TRBJ2-7
d_call: TRBD1
clone_size: few

cdr3_aa: CATSRAAFEGVPDTQYF
cdr3_nt: TGTGCCACCAGCAGAGCAGCCTTTGAGGGAGTGCCAGATACGCAGTATTTT
v_call: TRBV15
j_call: TRBJ2-3
d_call: .
clone_size: few

cdr3_aa: CASSQSRGRSYEQYF
cdr3_nt: TGTGCCAGCAGCCAATCCAGGGGTAGGAGCTACGAGCAGTACTTC
v_call: TRBV3-1
j_call: TRBJ2-7
d_call: .
clone_size: few

cdr3_aa: CSALAGGYEQYF
cdr3_nt: TGCAGTGCTCTAGCGGGAGGCTACGAGCAGTACTTC
v_call: TRBV20-1
j_call: TRBJ2-7
d_call: TRBD2
clone_size: few

cdr3_aa: CASSQDVPERGEQYF
cdr3_nt: TGTGCCAGCAGCCAAGATGTGCCAGAGAGGGGCGAGCAGTACTTC
v_call: TRBV3-1
j_call: TRBJ2-7
d_call: .
clone_size: few

cdr3_aa: CASSPQGGAAEYEQYF
cdr3_nt: TGTGCCAGCAGCCCTCAGGGGGGGGCGGCTGAATACGAGCAGTACTTC
v_call: TRBV7-9
j_call: TRBJ2-7
d_call: .
clone_size: many

cdr3_aa: CSVELAGEGRYNEQFF
cdr3_nt: TGCAGCGTTGAACTAGCGGGAGAGGGAAGGTACAATGAGCAGTTCTTC
v_call: TRBV29-1
j_call: TRBJ2-1
d_call: TRBD2
clone_size: many

cdr3_aa: CASRDRGEPKNIQYF
cdr3_nt: TGTGCCAGCAGGGACAGGGGGGAGCCCAAAAACATTCAGTACTTC
v_call: TRBV3-1
j_call: TRBJ2-4
d_call: TRBD1
clone_size: .

cdr3_aa: CASSLFRGRSSYEQYF
cdr3_nt: TGTGCCAGCAGTTTATTCAGGGGCCGGAGCTCCTACGAGCAGTACTTC
v_call: TRBV28
j_call: TRBJ2-7
d_call: .
clone_size: .

cdr3_aa: CASSYSTAGADTQYF
cdr3_nt: TGTGCCAGCAGTTACTCGACGGCCGGGGCAGATACGCAGTATTTT
v_call: TRBV6-5
j_call: TRBJ2-3
d_call: .
clone_size: few

cdr3_aa: CASSQGLAGVGVEQYF
cdr3_nt: TGCGCCAGCAGCCAGGGACTAGCGGGAGTAGGGGTCGAGCAGTACTTC
v_call: TRBV4-3
j_call: TRBJ2-7
d_call: TRBD2
clone_size: .

cdr3_aa: CAISIGSGTDTQYF
cdr3_nt: TGTGCAATCTCCATAGGATCCGGCACAGATACGCAGTATTTT
v_call: TRBV10-3
j_call: TRBJ2-3
d_call: .
clone_size: few

cdr3_aa: CASSPPESGTFYEQFF
cdr3_nt: TGTGCCAGCTCACCACCGGAAAGCGGAACCTTCTATGAGCAGTTCTTC
v_call: TRBV18
j_call: TRBJ2-1
d_call: .
clone_size: few

cdr3_aa: CASSLEWVPGPFGELFF
cdr3_nt: TGTGCCAGCAGCTTAGAATGGGTCCCTGGTCCTTTCGGGGAGCTGTTTTTT
v_call: TRBV11-2
j_call: TRBJ2-2
d_call: .
clone_size: .

cdr3_aa: CASSDLPRAVGSPLHF
cdr3_nt: TGTGCCAGCAGTGATCTTCCCCGGGCCGTGGGTTCACCCCTCCACTTT
v_call: TRBV6-1
j_call: TRBJ1-6
d_call: .
clone_size: .

cdr3_aa: CSVGGTQYF
cdr3_nt: TGCAGTGTTGGGGGGACCCAGTACTTC
v_call: TRBV20-1
j_call: TRBJ2-5
d_call: .
clone_size: once

cdr3_aa: CASSQGAGRDYNYNEQFF
cdr3_nt: TGTGCCAGCAGCCAGGGGGCGGGCCGGGACTACAATTACAATGAGCAGTTCTTC
v_call: TRBV11-1
j_call: TRBJ2-1
d_call: .
clone_size: .

cdr3_aa: CATRGGPGELFF
cdr3_nt: TGTGCCACCCGGGGAGGGCCCGGGGAGCTGTTTTTT
v_call: TRBV11-3
j_call: TRBJ2-2
d_call: TRBD2
clone_size: .

cdr3_aa: CAISEPQNPPYVEQFF
cdr3_nt: TGTGCCATCAGTGAGCCCCAAAATCCCCCCTACGTGGAGCAGTTCTTC
v_call: TRBV10-3
j_call: TRBJ2-1
d_call: .
clone_size: .

cdr3_aa: CASSYSGTVSYEQYF
cdr3_nt: TGTGCCAGCAGTTACAGTGGGACAGTATCCTACGAGCAGTACTTC
v_call: TRBV6-2/TRBV6-3
j_call: TRBJ2-7
d_call: TRBD1
clone_size: .

cdr3_aa: CASSIREDSYNEQFF
cdr3_nt: TGTGCCAGTAGTATCAGGGAGGACTCCTACAATGAGCAGTTCTTC
v_call: TRBV19
j_call: TRBJ2-1
d_call: .
clone_size: .

cdr3_aa: CASSLGREYQETQYF
cdr3_nt: TGTGCCAGCAGCTTAGGGCGGGAGTACCAAGAGACCCAGTACTTC
v_call: TRBV7-9
j_call: TRBJ2-5
d_call: TRBD2
clone_size: .

cdr3_aa: CASSQHRAGEQYF
cdr3_nt: TGTGCCAGCAGCCAACACAGGGCAGGGGAGCAGTACTTC
v_call: TRBV3-1
j_call: TRBJ2-7
d_call: .
clone_size: many

cdr3_aa: CSAQREHHNEQFF
cdr3_nt: TGCAGTGCCCAGCGGGAGCACCACAATGAGCAGTTCTTC
v_call: TRBV20-1
j_call: TRBJ2-1
d_call: TRBD2
clone_size: .

cdr3_aa: CASSGQGAKNIQYF
cdr3_nt: TGTGCCAGCAGTGGACAGGGAGCCAAAAACATTCAGTACTTC
v_call: TRBV25-1
j_call: TRBJ2-4
d_call: TRBD1
clone_size: few

cdr3_aa: CAISDSLALNEQFF
cdr3_nt: TGTGCCATCAGTGATTCGCTAGCGCTTAATGAGCAGTTCTTC
v_call: TRBV10-3
j_call: TRBJ2-1
d_call: .
clone_size: .

cdr3_aa: CASTLWGNTEAFF
cdr3_nt: TGTGCCAGCACCTTGTGGGGGAACACTGAAGCTTTCTTT
v_call: TRBV12-3/TRBV12-4
j_call: TRBJ1-1
d_call: .
clone_size: .

cdr3_aa: CASSLDGTGELFF
cdr3_nt: TGTGCCAGCAGTTTAGACGGCACCGGGGAGCTGTTTTTT
v_call: TRBV12-3/TRBV12-4
j_call: TRBJ2-2
d_call: .
clone_size: few

cdr3_aa: CASSPGADVNSPLHF
cdr3_nt: TGTGCCAGCAGCCCAGGGGCAGACGTTAATTCACCCCTCCACTTT
v_call: TRBV7-3
j_call: TRBJ1-6
d_call: .
clone_size: .

cdr3_aa: CASSQVLAGVLEQFF
cdr3_nt: TGTGCCAGCAGCCAAGTACTAGCGGGAGTTCTTGAGCAGTTCTTC
v_call: TRBV3-1
j_call: TRBJ2-1
d_call: TRBD2
clone_size: .

cdr3_aa: CASSFYRESEQYF
cdr3_nt: TGTGCCAGCAGTTTTTACAGGGAGTCCGAGCAGTACTTC
v_call: TRBV27
j_call: TRBJ2-7
d_call: .
clone_size: .

cdr3_aa: CASSLESLSSYEQYF
cdr3_nt: TGCGCCAGCAGCTTGGAGTCGTTGAGCTCCTACGAGCAGTACTTC
v_call: TRBV5-1
j_call: TRBJ2-7
d_call: .
clone_size: once

cdr3_aa: CASSREPSAYEQYF
cdr3_nt: TGCGCCAGCAGCCGAGAGCCATCCGCCTACGAGCAGTACTTC
v_call: TRBV4-1
j_call: TRBJ2-7
d_call: .
clone_size: .

cdr3_aa: CASSYGSYYEQYF
cdr3_nt: TGTGCCAGCAGTTACGGGAGTTACTACGAGCAGTACTTC
v_call: TRBV6-5
j_call: TRBJ2-7
d_call: .
clone_size: few

cdr3_aa: CSVEVQGRYGYTF
cdr3_nt: TGCAGCGTTGAAGTGCAGGGTCGGTATGGCTACACCTTC
v_call: TRBV29-1
j_call: TRBJ1-2
d_call: .
clone_size: few